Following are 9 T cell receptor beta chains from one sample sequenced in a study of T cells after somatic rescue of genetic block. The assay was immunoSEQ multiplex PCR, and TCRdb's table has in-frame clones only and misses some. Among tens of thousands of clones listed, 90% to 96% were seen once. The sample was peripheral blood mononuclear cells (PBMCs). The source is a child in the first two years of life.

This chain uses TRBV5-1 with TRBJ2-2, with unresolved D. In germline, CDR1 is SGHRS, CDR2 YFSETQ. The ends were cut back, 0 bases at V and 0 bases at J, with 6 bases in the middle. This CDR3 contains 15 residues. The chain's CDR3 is CASSLEDPNTGELFF. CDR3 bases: TGCGCCAGCAGCTTGGAGGACCCGAACACCGGGGAGCTGTTTTTT.

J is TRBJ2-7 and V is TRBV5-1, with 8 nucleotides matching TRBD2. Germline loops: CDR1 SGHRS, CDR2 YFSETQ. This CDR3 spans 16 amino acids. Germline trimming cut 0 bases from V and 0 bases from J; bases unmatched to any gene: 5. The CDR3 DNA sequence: TGCGCCAGCAGCTTGGTCGGTAGCGGGGTCTCCTACGAGCAGTACTTC. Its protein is CASSLVGSGVSYEQYF.

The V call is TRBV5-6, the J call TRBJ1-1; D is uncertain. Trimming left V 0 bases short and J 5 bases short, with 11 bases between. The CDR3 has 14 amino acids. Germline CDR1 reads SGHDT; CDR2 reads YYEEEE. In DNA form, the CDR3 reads TGTGCCAGCAGCTTGGGGGTTGGAGATACTGAAGCTTTCTTT. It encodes CASSLGVGDTEAFF.

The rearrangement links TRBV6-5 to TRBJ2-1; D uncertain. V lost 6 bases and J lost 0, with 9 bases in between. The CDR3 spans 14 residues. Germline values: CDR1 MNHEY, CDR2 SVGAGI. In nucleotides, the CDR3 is TGTGCCAGCAGGGAAAAAAGCTCCTACAATGAGCAGTTCTTC. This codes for CASREKSSYNEQFF.

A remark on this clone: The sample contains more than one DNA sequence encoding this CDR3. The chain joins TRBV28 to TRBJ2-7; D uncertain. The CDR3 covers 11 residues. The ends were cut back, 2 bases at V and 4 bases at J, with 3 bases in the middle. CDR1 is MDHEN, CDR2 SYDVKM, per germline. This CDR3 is CASSLGYEQYF. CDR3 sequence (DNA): TGTGCCAGCAGTTTAGGGTACGAGCAGTACTTC.

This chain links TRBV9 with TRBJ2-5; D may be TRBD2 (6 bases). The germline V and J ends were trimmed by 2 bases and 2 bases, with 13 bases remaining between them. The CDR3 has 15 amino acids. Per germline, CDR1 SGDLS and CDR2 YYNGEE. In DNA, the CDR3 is TGTGCCAGCAGCGTCCTTAGCGGAAGACAAGAGACCCAGTACTTC. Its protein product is CASSVLSGRQETQYF. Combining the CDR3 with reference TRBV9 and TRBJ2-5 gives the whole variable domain DSGVTQTPKHLITATGQRVTLRCSPRSGDLSVYWYQQSLDQGLQFLIQYYNGEERAKGNILERFSAQQFPDLHSELNLSSLELGDSALYFCASSVLSGRQETQYFGPGTRLLVL.

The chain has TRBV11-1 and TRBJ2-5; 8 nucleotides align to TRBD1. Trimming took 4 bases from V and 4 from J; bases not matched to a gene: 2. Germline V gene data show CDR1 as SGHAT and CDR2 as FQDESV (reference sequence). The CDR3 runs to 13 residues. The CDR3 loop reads CASSSTGAETQYF. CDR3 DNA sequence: TGTGCCAGCAGCTCGACAGGGGCAGAGACCCAGTACTTC.

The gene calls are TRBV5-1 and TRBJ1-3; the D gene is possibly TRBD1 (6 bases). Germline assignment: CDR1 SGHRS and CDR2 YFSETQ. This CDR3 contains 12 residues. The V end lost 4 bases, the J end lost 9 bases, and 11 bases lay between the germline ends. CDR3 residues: CASSPQGPTIYF. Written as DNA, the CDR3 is TGCGCCAGCAGCCCCCAGGGGCCCACCATATATTTT.

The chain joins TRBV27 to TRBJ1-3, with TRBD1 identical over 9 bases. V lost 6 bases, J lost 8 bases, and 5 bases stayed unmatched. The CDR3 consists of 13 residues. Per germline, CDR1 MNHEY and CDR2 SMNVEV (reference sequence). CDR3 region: CASRQGARDTIYF. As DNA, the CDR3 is TGTGCCAGCAGACAGGGGGCTCGGGACACCATATATTTT.